Below are 16 T cell receptor beta chains sequenced from a single sample in a study of T-cell reconstitution after alpha-beta-depleted transplantation in children. A library of TCRbeta sequences, prepared with unique molecular identifiers, was generated. One entry per CDR3 protein, called by TCRdb with MiXCR from the PCR reads. The table lists hundreds of thousands of distinct CDR3 sequences, 10% to 15% of them singletons. The sample was PBMCs, mostly from graft donor cells, taken 360 days after TCRalphabeta/CD19-depleted stem cell transplant. These receptor sequences come from a male patient between 10 and 17 years old who had a stem cell transplant for acute myeloid leukemia, so the T cells may come from the graft donor.

The table lists this clonotype with a few counts. V usage is TRBV5-1 and J usage is TRBJ2-2; 9 nucleotides line up with TRBD2. The CDR3 sequence is 14 residues long. V shed 5 bases and J 6 bases; nucleotides not matched to a gene: 5. The germline CDR1 and CDR2 sequences are SGHRS and YFSETQ. In DNA, the CDR3 is TGCGCCAGCAGGGGGACTAGCCTAGCCGGGGAGCTGTTTTTT. As protein: CASRGTSLAGELFF.

This clonotype was detected ten times or more. This chain uses TRBV10-3 with TRBJ2-5; no definite D call. Looked up from germline, CDR1 is ENHRY and CDR2 is SYGVKD. The V and J ends lost 10 bases and 2 bases respectively, with 14 bases between them. The CDR3 runs to 13 residues. CDR3 nucleotide sequence: TGTGCCACCAATCTGGAAGGGCAAGAGACCCAGTACTTC. This encodes CATNLEGQETQYF.

The CDR3 reads CASSFGGTRIPNEQFF. In DNA form, the CDR3 reads TGTGCCAGCAGTTTTGGAGGGACTAGGATCCCCAATGAGCAGTTCTTC. The gene calls are TRBV12-3 or TRBV12-4 and TRBJ2-1; 8 bases align to TRBD2. V was clipped by 3 bases and J by 6 bases; unmatched bases: 10. The CDR3 loop spans 16 amino acids.

This chain joins TRBV11-2 and TRBJ2-3; 12 bases match TRBD2. CDR1 SGHAT and CDR2 FQNNGV come from the germline V gene. CDR3 size: 17 residues. J was trimmed by 1 base and V by 5 bases; bases with no gene match: 7. The CDR3 loop reads CASSPSGRGMGTDTQYF. The CDR3 DNA is TGTGCCAGCAGCCCTAGCGGGAGGGGAATGGGCACAGATACGCAGTATTTT. The full variable domain, with the rest looked up from reference TRBV11-2 and TRBJ2-3, is EAGVAQSPRYKIIEKRQSVAFWCNPISGHATLYWYQQILGQGPKLLIQFQNNGVVDDSQLPKDRFSAERLKGVDSTLKIQPAKLEDSAVYLCASSPSGRGMGTDTQYFGPGTRLTVL.

The chain couples TRBV7-9 to TRBJ2-7; either TRBD1 or TRBD2 may supply D (5 bases each). Trimming took 5 bases from V and 4 from J, leaving 18 bases between them. CDR3 length equals 15 residues. The germline V gene has CDR1 SEHNR and CDR2 FQNEAQ (reference sequence). The CDR3 region has the DNA TGTGCCAGCAGCCAGCCCCCGGGACCTAATTACGAGCAGTACTTC. Protein sequence: CASSQPPGPNYEQYF.

This clonotype was counted a few times. V usage is TRBV29-1 and J usage is TRBJ1-1; D might be TRBD1 (5 bases). With 7 bases removed from V and 1 base from J, the gap between germline ends came to 7 bases. This CDR3 contains 11 residues. CDR1 and CDR2 (germline): SQVTM, ANQGSEA. The CDR3 DNA reads TGCAGCGCCCAGGGGAACACTGAAGCTTTCTTT. The encoded protein is CSAQGNTEAFF.

This clonotype was seen many times. The chain links TRBV29-1 to TRBJ2-3; D remains unclear. Trimming took 6 bases from V and 5 from J, leaving 9 bases between them. The germline gives CDR1 SQVTM, CDR2 ANQGSEA. The CDR3 length is 11 residues. In DNA form, the CDR3 reads TGCAGCGTCGTGGGTCTAGATACGCAGTATTTT. It translates to CSVVGLDTQYF.

The J gene is TRBJ1-3, the V gene TRBV12-3 or TRBV12-4, with D perhaps TRBD1 (6 bases). The germline V and J ends were trimmed by 3 bases and 1 base, with 13 bases remaining between them. The CDR3 has 16 amino acids. The CDR3 region has the DNA TGTGCCAGCAGTTTCGTGACAGGTCCGTCTGGAAACACCATATATTTT. This encodes CASSFVTGPSGNTIYF.

V gene TRBV4-2 combines with J gene TRBJ1-5; no firm D call. V was trimmed by 0 bases and J by 11 bases, leaving 14 bases between them. From germline, CDR1 is LGHNA and CDR2 YNFKEQ. The CDR3 runs 14 residues. In DNA, the CDR3 is TGTGCCAGCAGCCAAGATACGGGGATGCCGACCCAGCATTTT. This codes for CASSQDTGMPTQHF.

This clonotype was detected only a few times. V gene TRBV6-1 combines with J gene TRBJ1-1, with D perhaps TRBD1 (5 bases). The CDR3 consists of 15 residues. Germline V gene lookup returns CDR1 MNHNS and CDR2 SASEGT. The V end was cut by 6 bases, the J end by 1 base, with 15 bases between. The chain's CDR3 is CASRPPGRKNTEAFF. CDR3 nucleotide sequence: TGTGCCAGCAGACCTCCGGGACGCAAGAACACTGAAGCTTTCTTT.

Many counts were recorded for this clonotype. The rearrangement uses TRBV6-5 and TRBJ2-3; D is unresolved. This CDR3 spans 15 amino acids. Germline CDR1 MNHEY, CDR2 SVGAGI. V was cut by 2 bases and J by 2 bases, with 11 bases left in between. Written as DNA, the CDR3 is TGTGCCAGCAGTTACCTCGGAATCACCACAGATACGCAGTATTTT. Translating gives CASSYLGITTDTQYF.

The V call is TRBV21-1, the J call TRBJ2-5; the table's D call, TRBD1, was not checked against the DNA. TRBV21-1 is tagged as a pseudogene. This CDR3 is 13 amino acids long. DNA for the CDR3: TGTGCCAGCAGCAATGGGGGCCAAGAGACCCAGTACTTC. Translating it yields CASSNGGQETQYF.

This clonotype was found a few times. The chain couples TRBV28 to TRBJ2-5; D perhaps matches TRBD1 (7 bases). This CDR3 spans 14 amino acids. V dropped 6 bases and J dropped 4 bases, with 15 bases sitting between them. Germline CDR1 reads MDHEN; CDR2 reads SYDVKM. The DNA for the CDR3 is TGTGCCAGCAGGACCTCAGGGGGAGGAGAGACCCAGTACTTC. Translated, it gives CASRTSGGGETQYF. Drawing the rest from reference TRBV28 and TRBJ2-5, the complete variable domain is DVKVTQSSRYLVKRTGEKVFLECVQDMDHENMFWYRQDPGLGLRLIYFSYDVKMKEKGDIPEGYSVSREKKERFSLILESASTNQTSMYLCASRTSGGGETQYFGPGTRLLVL.

J is TRBJ2-7 and V is TRBV6-6; D is uncertain. V was pared by 2 bases and J by 9 bases, with 14 bases between. CDR1 and CDR2 from the germline V gene are MNHNY and SVGAGI (reference sequence). The CDR3 runs 13 residues. CDR3 protein: CASSYPGPKGQYF. The DNA for the CDR3 is TGTGCCAGCAGTTACCCGGGTCCCAAGGGGCAGTACTTC.

This chain links TRBV20-1 with TRBJ2-2; 8 positions agree with TRBD2. The junction had 7 bases not matched to a gene; V was cut back by 5 bases and J by 2 bases. Per germline, CDR1 DFQATT and CDR2 SNEGSKA (reference sequence). The CDR3 loop spans 15 amino acids. The CDR3 loop reads CSASLAGSNTGELFF. The CDR3 DNA reads TGCAGTGCTTCTTTAGCGGGATCTAACACCGGGGAGCTGTTTTTT.

The V call is TRBV7-8, the J call TRBJ2-5, with TRBD1 matching 12 bases. Trimming removed 2 bases from V and 5 bases from J; junction bases left unmatched: 6. CDR1 and CDR2 from the germline V gene are SGHVS and FQNEAQ. The CDR3 is 16 amino acids. CDR3 sequence (DNA): TGTGCCAGCAGCTTAACCGGGACAGGGGGCGCGGAGACCCAGTACTTC. Translation: CASSLTGTGGAETQYF.